This T cell receptor (beta chain) was recovered during a study of blood T cell repertoires in COVID-19 (dated by TCRdb to 2020 to 2022). Broadly, across the study: The collaborator samples originated in the United States, Italy and Spain and spanned the acute and convalescent phases of COVID-19. A freely available public database, intended as a resource for researchers studying the immune response to SARS-CoV-2, is where the repertoires were released. Samples were obtained from the ongoing ImmuneRACE study (first 160 participants) and from over 1,000 subjects provided by 6 global collaborators. The dataset comprised deeply sampled blood TCRbeta repertoires from subjects exposed to, actively infected with, or recovered from COVID-19. Sample metadata almost always included a de-identified subject ID, COVID-19 status, age in years and sex. The prospective study material was composed of cDNA or gDNA derived from T cells, B-cell-depleted T cells, or PBMCs. Where available, HLA class I and class II types were obtained from metadata supplied by the sample provider rather than from assay-based typing. General conclusions and limits of the study: The quantity of clinical and demographic metadata differed by source and by participant and was supplied without curation.

CDR1 and CDR2 were assigned from the germline V gene as SGHAT and FQNNGV. The CDR3 runs 15 residues from the cysteine to the phenylalanine. The only DNA kept is the CDR3, 45 bases in frame from the first base. V and J are trimmed by 5 bases and 7 bases, and the gene matches miss 10 bases of the junction. With regard to this clone: Its binding antigen is unknown. Per-base qualities were not stored, and no clone one base away is much larger.

Collaborating institutions collected whole blood in K2EDTA tubes following their own protocols. Collaborator samples were shipped for TCRbeta analysis as frozen whole blood, isolated PBMCs, or DNA extracted from either sample type. The immunoSEQ Assay, a bias-controlled multiplex PCR, was used to amplify TCRbeta CDR3 regions from genomic DNA. The paper's data handling went like this. Within the assay, amplification of reference gene primers was used to estimate how many nucleated cells each sample contained. To quantify the absolute abundance of each unique TCRbeta CDR3 rearrangement, sequence reads were collapsed and filtered. For each sample, productive Simpson clonality was calculated by taking the square root of Simpson's diversity index across productive rearrangements. TCRdb retrieved this table from immuneACCESS and kept in-frame rearrangements only. Not all clones are present; in checked studies, unresolved V genes account for under half, and no reason is known for the remainder. Clonal size and the V and J genes are those of that table, whereas D and trimming came from the DNA. Here the sample has around 160,000 clones; 80% to 90% occur a single time. About a tenth of the sample lies in the top ten.

The sequenced sample consisted of peripheral blood. The receptor was derived from a human donor in a cohort sampled during active COVID-19. The chain employs TRBV11-2 and TRBJ2-3; 9 bases in between match TRBD2. The CDR3 region reads CASSGNSGSINTQYF. The DNA sequence is as follows: TGTGCCAGCAGCGGGAATAGCGGGAGTATAAATACGCAGTATTTT.